Included here is one TCR beta chain sequence, with context. Its antigen is unidentified. Sequencing was performed with immunoSEQ multiplex PCR; in TCRdb, only in-frame clones are kept and a portion is missing. The sample lists tens of thousands of clones; about 93% were seen once. This sample is part of a study of T cell responses to AZD1222 COVID-19 vaccine. Overall study findings and caveats: Only a handful of people who got AZD1222 tested seropositive at baseline. A reported finding is that nearly half of spike-specific TCRs target unmutated variant regions. Repertoire sampling happened only post peak T cell response. Clonal diversity was possibly underestimated, and white British individuals and females predominated among donors.

The receptor was derived from an adult in good health. The specimen was peripheral blood, collected on day 0 of MenACWY control vaccination.

The CDR3 spells CASSQDRLATGANVLTF. The DNA for the CDR3 is TGTGCCAGCAGCCAAGACAGACTAGCAACTGGGGCCAACGTCCTGACTTTC. The chain links TRBV14 to TRBJ2-6; 7 nucleotides match TRBD2. Germline CDR1 and CDR2: SGHDN and FVKESK. This CDR3 contains 17 residues. The ends lost 0 bases at V and 2 bases at J; junction bases unmatched: 4.